This T cell receptor beta chain was documented in a study of blood T cell repertoires in COVID-19. Study in general: Italy, Spain and the United States were the sources of the convalescent and acute COVID-19 samples.

Profiled with immunoSEQ multiplex PCR; TCRdb holds only in-frame clones, not every one. The data show 260,000 or so clones, 85% seen once. Germline CDR1 reads LNHDA; CDR2 reads SQIVND (reference sequence). The CDR3 has 15 amino acids. Unmatched junction bases numbered 5, after V lost 8 bases and J lost 0 bases. Enrollees, about 18 to 100 years old, lived in 24 US areas. What the recovered Cohort 3 donors had was two negative PCRs, clearance, or symptom resolution. The sequenced sample consisted of PBMCs or T cells enriched from blood (not recorded which). This sequence joins TRBV19 and TRBJ2-2, with 8 nucleotides matching TRBD1. The clonotype comes from a woman between 45 and 60 years old who had recovered from COVID-19. The CDR3 region is CASGQQGANTGELFF. The CDR3 DNA sequence: TGTGCCAGTGGGCAACAGGGGGCGAACACCGGGGAGCTGTTTTTT.